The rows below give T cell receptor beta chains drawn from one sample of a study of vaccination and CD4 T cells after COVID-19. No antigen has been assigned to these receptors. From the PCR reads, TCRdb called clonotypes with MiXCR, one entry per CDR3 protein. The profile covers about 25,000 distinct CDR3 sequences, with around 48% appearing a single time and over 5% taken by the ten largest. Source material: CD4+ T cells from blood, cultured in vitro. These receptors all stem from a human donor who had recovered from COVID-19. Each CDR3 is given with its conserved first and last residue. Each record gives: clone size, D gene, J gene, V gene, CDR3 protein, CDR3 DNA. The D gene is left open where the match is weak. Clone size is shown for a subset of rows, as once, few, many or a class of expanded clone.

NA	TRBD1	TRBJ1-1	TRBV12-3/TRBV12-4	CASRRGTAWAFF	TGTGCCAGCAGGAGAGGGACAGCCTGGGCTTTCTTT
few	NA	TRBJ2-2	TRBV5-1	CASSLAGPPGELFF	TGCGCCAGCAGCTTGGCGGGGCCGCCCGGGGAGCTGTTTTTT
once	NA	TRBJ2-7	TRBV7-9	CASSLDSSHEQYF	TGTGCCAGCAGCTTGGACAGCTCCCACGAGCAGTACTTC
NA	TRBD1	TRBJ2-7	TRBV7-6	CASSGTAGGGDEQYF	TGTGCCAGCAGCGGAACTGCAGGGGGTGGGGACGAGCAGTACTTC
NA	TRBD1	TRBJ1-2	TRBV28	CASTTGTGPIRYTF	TGTGCCAGCACCACCGGGACAGGCCCTATACGCTACACCTTC
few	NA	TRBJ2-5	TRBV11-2	CASSLRRGLGGETQYF	TGTGCCAGCAGCTTGAGACGTGGGTTGGGGGGAGAGACCCAGTACTTC
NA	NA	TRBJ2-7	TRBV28	CASSLSPHGYEQYF	TGTGCCAGCAGTTTATCCCCGCACGGTTACGAGCAGTACTTC
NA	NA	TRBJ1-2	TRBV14	CASSQNGEYGYTF	TGTGCCAGCAGCCAAAACGGCGAATATGGCTACACCTTC
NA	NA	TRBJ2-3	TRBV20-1	CSARQGQDTQYF	TGCAGTGCTAGACAGGGCCAAGATACGCAGTATTTT
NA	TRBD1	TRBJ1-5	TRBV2	CASRQTGDQPQHF	TGTGCCAGCAGGCAGACAGGGGATCAGCCCCAGCATTTT
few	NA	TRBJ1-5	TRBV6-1	CASRLTNQPQHF	TGTGCCAGCAGACTGACAAATCAGCCCCAGCATTTT
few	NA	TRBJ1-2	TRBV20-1	CSAYRDGNNYGYTF	TGCAGTGCTTACCGGGACGGAAATAACTATGGCTACACCTTC
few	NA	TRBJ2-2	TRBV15	CATSRDGVRENTGELFF	TGTGCCACCAGCAGAGATGGAGTGAGGGAAAACACCGGGGAGCTGTTTTTT
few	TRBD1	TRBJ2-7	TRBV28	CASSSPWDRGPYEQYF	TGTGCCAGCAGTTCCCCCTGGGACAGGGGCCCCTACGAGCAGTACTTC
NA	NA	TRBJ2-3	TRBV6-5	CASSYLGAGRDTQYF	TGTGCCAGCAGTTACTTGGGGGCGGGTCGGGATACGCAGTATTTT
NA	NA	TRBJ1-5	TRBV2	CASKPRTGLSNQPQHF	TGTGCCAGCAAACCTCGGACGGGCCTTAGCAATCAGCCCCAGCATTTT
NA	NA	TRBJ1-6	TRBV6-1	CASIGLQGSSPYNSPLHF	TGTGCCAGCATAGGCTTACAGGGATCTTCCCCCTATAATTCACCCCTCCACTTT